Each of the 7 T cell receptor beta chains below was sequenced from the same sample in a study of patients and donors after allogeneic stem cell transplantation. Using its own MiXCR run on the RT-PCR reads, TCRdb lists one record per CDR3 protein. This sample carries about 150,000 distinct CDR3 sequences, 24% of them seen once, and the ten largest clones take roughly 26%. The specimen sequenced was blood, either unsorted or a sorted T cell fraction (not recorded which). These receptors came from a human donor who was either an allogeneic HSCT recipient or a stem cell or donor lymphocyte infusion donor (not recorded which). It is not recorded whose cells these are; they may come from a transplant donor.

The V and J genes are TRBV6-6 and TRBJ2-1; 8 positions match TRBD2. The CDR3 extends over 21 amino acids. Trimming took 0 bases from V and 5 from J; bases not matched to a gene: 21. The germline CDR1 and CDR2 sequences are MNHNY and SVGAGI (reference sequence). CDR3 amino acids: CASSYSMRWRGAPPQDNEQFF. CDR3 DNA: TGTGCCAGCAGTTACTCGATGAGATGGCGGGGGGCACCGCCCCAAGACAATGAGCAGTTCTTC.

The CDR3 region is CSVEDLAGGYTEAFF. In nucleotides, the CDR3 is TGCAGCGTTGAAGATCTGGCAGGGGGGTACACTGAAGCTTTCTTT. The V and J genes are TRBV29-1 and TRBJ1-1; 7 bases fit TRBD1. Unmatched junction bases numbered 7, after V lost 0 bases and J lost 3 bases. The CDR3 is made up of 15 amino acids. Germline loops: CDR1 SQVTM, CDR2 ANQGSEA.

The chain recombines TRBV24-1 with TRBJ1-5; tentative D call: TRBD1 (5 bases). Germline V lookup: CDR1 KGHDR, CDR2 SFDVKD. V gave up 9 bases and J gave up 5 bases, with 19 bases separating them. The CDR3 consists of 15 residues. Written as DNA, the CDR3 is TGTGCCACCGGGAACGGGGGGAAGGCGGATCAGCCCCAGCATTTT. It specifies CATGNGGKADQPQHF.

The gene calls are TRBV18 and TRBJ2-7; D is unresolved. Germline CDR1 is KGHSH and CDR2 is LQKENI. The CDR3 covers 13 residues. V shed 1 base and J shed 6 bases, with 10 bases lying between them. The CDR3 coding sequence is TGTGCCAGCTCACCACGGACGGAGTCCGAGCAGTACTTC. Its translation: CASSPRTESEQYF. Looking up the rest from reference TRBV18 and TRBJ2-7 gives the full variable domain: NAGVMQNPRHLVRRRGQEARLRCSPMKGHSHVYWYRQLPEEGLKFMVYLQKENIIDESGMPKERFSAEFPKEGPSILRIQQVVRGDSAAYFCASSPRTESEQYFGPGTRLTVT.

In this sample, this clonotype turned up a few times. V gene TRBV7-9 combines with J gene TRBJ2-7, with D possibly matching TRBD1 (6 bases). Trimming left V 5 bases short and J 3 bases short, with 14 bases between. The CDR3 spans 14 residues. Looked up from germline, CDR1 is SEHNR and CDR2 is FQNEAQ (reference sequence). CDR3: CASSPQGRIYEQYF. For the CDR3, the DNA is TGTGCCAGCAGCCCACAGGGTCGAATCTACGAGCAGTACTTC.

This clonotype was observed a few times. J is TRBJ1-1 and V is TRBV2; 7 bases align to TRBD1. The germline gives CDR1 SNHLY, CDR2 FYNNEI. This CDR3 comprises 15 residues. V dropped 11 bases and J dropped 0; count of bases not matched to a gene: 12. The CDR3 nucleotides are TGTGCCGCAGCTTGGGACAGAGTGGTGAACACTGAAGCTTTCTTT. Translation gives CAAAWDRVVNTEAFF.

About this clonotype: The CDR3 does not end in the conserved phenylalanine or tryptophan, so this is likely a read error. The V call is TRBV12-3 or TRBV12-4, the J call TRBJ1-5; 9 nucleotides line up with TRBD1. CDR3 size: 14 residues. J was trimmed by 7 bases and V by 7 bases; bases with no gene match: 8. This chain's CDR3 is CASTPGQGHQPQHL. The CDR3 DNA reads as TGTGCCAGCACCCCGGGACAGGGCCACCAGCCCCAGCATTTG.